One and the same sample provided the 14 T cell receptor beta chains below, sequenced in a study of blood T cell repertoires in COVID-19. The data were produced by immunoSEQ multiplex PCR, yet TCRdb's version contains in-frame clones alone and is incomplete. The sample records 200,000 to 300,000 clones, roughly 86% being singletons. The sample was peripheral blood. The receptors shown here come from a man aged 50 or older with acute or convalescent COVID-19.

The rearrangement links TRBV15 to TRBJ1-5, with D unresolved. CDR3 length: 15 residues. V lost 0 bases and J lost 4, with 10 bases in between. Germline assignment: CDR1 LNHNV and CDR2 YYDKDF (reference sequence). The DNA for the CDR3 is TGTGCCACCAGCAGAGATCCGGGGAAGAATCAGCCCCAGCATTTT. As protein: CATSRDPGKNQPQHF.

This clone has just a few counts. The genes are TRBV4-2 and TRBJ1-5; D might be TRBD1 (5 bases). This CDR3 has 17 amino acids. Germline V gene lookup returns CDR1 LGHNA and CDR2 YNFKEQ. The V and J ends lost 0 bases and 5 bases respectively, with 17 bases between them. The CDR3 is CASSQDFSGTADQPQHF. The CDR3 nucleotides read TGTGCCAGCAGCCAAGATTTCTCGGGGACTGCCGATCAGCCCCAGCATTTT.

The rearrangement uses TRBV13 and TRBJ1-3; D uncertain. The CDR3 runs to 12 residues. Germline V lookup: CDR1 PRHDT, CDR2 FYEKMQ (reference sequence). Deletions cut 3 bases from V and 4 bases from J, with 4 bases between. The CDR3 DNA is TGTGCCAGCAGCTTCACAGGAAACACCATATATTTT. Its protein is CASSFTGNTIYF.

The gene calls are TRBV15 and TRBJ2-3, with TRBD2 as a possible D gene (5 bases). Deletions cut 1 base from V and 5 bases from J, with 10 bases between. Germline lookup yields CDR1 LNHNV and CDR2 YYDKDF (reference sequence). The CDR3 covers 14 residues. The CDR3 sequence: CATSRVGGGDTQYF. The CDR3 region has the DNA TGTGCCACCAGCAGAGTAGGTGGAGGAGATACGCAGTATTTT.

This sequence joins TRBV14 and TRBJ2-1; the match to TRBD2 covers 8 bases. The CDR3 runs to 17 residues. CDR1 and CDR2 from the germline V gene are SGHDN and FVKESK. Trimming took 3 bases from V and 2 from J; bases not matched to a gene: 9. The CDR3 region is CASSHRTSPSAYNEQFF. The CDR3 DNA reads TGTGCCAGCAGCCACCGGACTAGCCCGTCTGCCTACAATGAGCAGTTCTTC.

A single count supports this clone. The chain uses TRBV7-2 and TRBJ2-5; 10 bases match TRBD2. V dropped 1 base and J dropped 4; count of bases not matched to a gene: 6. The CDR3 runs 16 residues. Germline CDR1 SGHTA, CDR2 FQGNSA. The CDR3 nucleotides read TGTGCCAGCAGCTTAGTTTTGGTAGCGGGGGGAGAGACCCAGTACTTC. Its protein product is CASSLVLVAGGETQYF.

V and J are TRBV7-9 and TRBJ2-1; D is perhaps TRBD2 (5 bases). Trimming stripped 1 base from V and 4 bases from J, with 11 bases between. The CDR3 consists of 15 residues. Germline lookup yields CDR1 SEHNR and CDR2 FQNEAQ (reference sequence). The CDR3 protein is CASSLGETRYNEQFF. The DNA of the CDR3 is TGTGCCAGCAGCTTAGGGGAGACAAGGTACAATGAGCAGTTCTTC.

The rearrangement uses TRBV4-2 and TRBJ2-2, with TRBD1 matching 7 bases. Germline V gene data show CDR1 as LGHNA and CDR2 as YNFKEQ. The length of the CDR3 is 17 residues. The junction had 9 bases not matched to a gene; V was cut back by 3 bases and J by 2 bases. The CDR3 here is CASSQRLGGENTGELFF. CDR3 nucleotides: TGTGCCAGCAGCCAGCGGTTAGGGGGCGAAAACACCGGGGAGCTGTTTTTT.

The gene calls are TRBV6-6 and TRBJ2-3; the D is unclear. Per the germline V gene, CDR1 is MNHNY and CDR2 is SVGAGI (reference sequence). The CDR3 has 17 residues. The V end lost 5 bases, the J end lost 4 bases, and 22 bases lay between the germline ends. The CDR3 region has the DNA TGTGCCAGCAGTCCCCCTCCTCCCGCAAGAAGCGCAGATACGCAGTATTTT. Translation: CASSPPPPARSADTQYF.

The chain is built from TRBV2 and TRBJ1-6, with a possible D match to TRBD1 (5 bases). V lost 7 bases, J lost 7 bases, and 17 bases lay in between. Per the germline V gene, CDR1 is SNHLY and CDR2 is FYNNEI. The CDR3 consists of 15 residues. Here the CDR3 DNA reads TGTGCCAGCACCCTGCCGAGGGGAGGAAATTCACCCCTCCACTTT. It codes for CASTLPRGGNSPLHF.

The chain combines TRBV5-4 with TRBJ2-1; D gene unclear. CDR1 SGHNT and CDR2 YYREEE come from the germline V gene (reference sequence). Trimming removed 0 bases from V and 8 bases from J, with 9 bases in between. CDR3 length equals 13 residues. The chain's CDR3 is CASSLAARDEQFF. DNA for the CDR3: TGTGCCAGCAGCTTGGCGGCTCGGGATGAGCAGTTCTTC.

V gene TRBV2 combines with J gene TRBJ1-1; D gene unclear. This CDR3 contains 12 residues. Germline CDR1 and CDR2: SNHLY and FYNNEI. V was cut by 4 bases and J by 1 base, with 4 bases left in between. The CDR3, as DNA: TGTGCCAGCAGTGCCCAGAACACTGAAGCTTTCTTT. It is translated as CASSAQNTEAFF.

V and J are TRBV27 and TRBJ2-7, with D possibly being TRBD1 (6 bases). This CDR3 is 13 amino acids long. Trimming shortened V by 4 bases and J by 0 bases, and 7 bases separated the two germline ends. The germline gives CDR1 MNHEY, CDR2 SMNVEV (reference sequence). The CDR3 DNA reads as TGTGCCAGCAGTTCCAGGGGCTCCTACGAGCAGTACTTC. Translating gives CASSSRGSYEQYF.

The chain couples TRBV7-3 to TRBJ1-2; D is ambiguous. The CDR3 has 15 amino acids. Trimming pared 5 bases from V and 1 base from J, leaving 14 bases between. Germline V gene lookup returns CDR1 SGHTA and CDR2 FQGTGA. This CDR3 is CASSQTSGDNYGYTF. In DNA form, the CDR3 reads TGTGCCAGCAGCCAGACCTCAGGCGATAACTATGGCTACACCTTC.